Below, one T cell receptor (beta chain) is given with its context. Its antigen is currently unknown. This sample was taken from a study of T cells after yellow fever vaccination. The V gene's germline CDR1 is MDHEN and CDR2 SYDVKM. With 1 base clipped from V and 9 bases from J, the junction kept 6 bases outside the gene matches. This CDR3 contains 14 residues. Researchers made TCR cDNA using 5'RACE template switching, and this step added a universal primer site and UMIs. TCRdb reprocessed the 5' RACE reads with MiXCR, giving one entry per CDR3 protein. The table records a few hundred thousand distinct CDR3 sequences, roughly an eighth of them present only once. Whole-study findings and limits: Post-booster repertoires again held most primary-vaccination clones (about 95% CD4, about 88% CD8). Highly abundant clonotypes carried over from the bulk population could end up in FACS-sorted repertoires as contaminants.

This receptor was identified in a young man who received the YFV17D yellow fever vaccine. The specimen was CD4+ T cells sorted from PBMCs, collected 15 days after the yellow fever booster vaccination. The chain links TRBV28 to TRBJ2-3; 8 nucleotides align to TRBD1. The DNA for the CDR3 is TGTGCCAGCAGTTTATCGGACAGGGCTGACACGCAGTATTTT. It is translated as CASSLSDRADTQYF. Together with reference TRBV28 and TRBJ2-3, the CDR3 gives the full variable domain: DVKVTQSSRYLVKRTGEKVFLECVQDMDHENMFWYRQDPGLGLRLIYFSYDVKMKEKGDIPEGYSVSREKKERFSLILESASTNQTSMYLCASSLSDRADTQYFGPGTRLTVL.